This T cell receptor beta chain is from a study of CD8 T cells in ankylosing spondylitis. Overall study findings and caveats: Earlier literature documents some of the motif variants in reactive arthritis synovial fluid and blood. Disease-linked clones were reportedly significantly enriched in matched ankylosing spondylitis synovial fluid.

This clonotype was seen ten or more times. Its target is not known. This CDR3 contains 13 residues. V gave up 6 bases and J gave up 2 bases, with 11 bases separating them. Via MiXCR, TCRdb re-called the 5' RACE reads, giving one row per CDR3 protein. The sample yields a few hundred thousand distinct CDR3 sequences, about 24% seen once. Material: blood, either unsorted or a sorted T cell fraction (not recorded which). The chain combines TRBV12-3 or TRBV12-4 with TRBJ2-7, with D uncertain. This TCR was recovered from a male donor with ankylosing spondylitis or in good health (not recorded which). In nucleotides, the CDR3 is TGTGCCAGCAGATCGGGCGGAACCTACGAGCAGTACTTC. Protein product: CASRSGGTYEQYF.